This T cell receptor (beta chain) was identified during a study of cytomegalovirus exposure and HLA in healthy donors. General study findings and limits: Rarity held for most TCR sequences, but there were some public TCRs that occurred in many donors. In a later analysis, V- and J-gene trimming of beta chains associated with a DCLRE1C missense variant, replicated independently. In a later analysis, at a false discovery rate of 0.05, approximately 16,000 TCR beta sequences were associated with HLA alleles.

PCR primers comprised 60 Vbeta and 13 Jbeta primers. Assay: immunoSEQ multiplex PCR; the TCRdb copy retains only in-frame clones and omits some. The data show fewer than 250,000 clones, around 87% seen once. Worth noting for this clone: The target antigen is unknown.

This clonotype originated in a woman aged 18-35 years in good health and CMV-seronegative. Sequencing was performed on PBMCs.

The CDR3 protein is CASSLGPTGTGELFF. As DNA, the CDR3 is TGCGCCAGCAGCCTGGGACCCACCGGGACCGGGGAGCTGTTTTTT. The chain combines TRBV5-1 with TRBJ2-2, with D possibly being TRBD1 or TRBD2 (5 bases each). The ends were cut back, 4 bases at V and 5 bases at J, with 15 bases in the middle. This CDR3 region has 15 residues. Germline CDR1 and CDR2: SGHRS and YFSETQ.